A selection of T cell receptor beta chains follows, all from one sample in a study of blood T cell repertoires in COVID-19. Only in-frame clones appear in the TCRdb table, and some are missing; sequencing was by immunoSEQ multiplex PCR. Counted here are about 280,000 clones, 87% occurring once; the ten biggest clones make up around 2.2%. The material sequenced was peripheral blood. These TCRs come from a woman aged 45-65 years who had recovered from COVID-19. The CDR3 runs from the conserved cysteine through the conserved F or W. A D gene is named only where the DNA matches it firmly. Clone size, where shown, is once, few, many, or a class for clones that have expanded.

-	TRBV6-4	TRBD2	TRBJ2-3	TGTGCCAGCGCCCGCCGGGAGGGAGATACGCAGTATTTT	CASARREGDTQYF
-	TRBV4-2	TRBD2	TRBJ2-6	TGTGCCAGCAGCCAAGTTCAGGCAGGCGGGAGGGCCACTGGGGCCAACGTCCTGACTTTC	CASSQVQAGGRATGANVLTF
once	TRBV7-2	TRBD1	TRBJ1-6	TGTGCCAGCAGTTTTCCCGGACAGGGGCGGAATTCACCCCTCCACTTT	CASSFPGQGRNSPLHF
-	TRBV9	-	TRBJ2-3	TGTGCCAGCAGCGTAGGAAGCGTCAGCACAGATACGCAGTATTTT	CASSVGSVSTDTQYF
-	TRBV6-2/TRBV6-3	TRBD1	TRBJ1-2	TGTGCCAGCAGTTACCCGGGACAGGGCATAACAAATGGCTACACCTTC	CASSYPGQGITNGYTF
-	TRBV7-8	TRBD1	TRBJ2-7	TGTGCCAGCAGCCGGGACAGTTTTAACGAGCAGTACTTC	CASSRDSFNEQYF
-	TRBV7-8	-	TRBJ2-3	TGTGCCAGCAGCTTAAGCATCAGCACAGATACGCAGTATTTT	CASSLSISTDTQYF
-	TRBV18	-	TRBJ1-2	TGTGCCAGCTCACCCGGTGCGGGGATCGATGGCTACACCTTC	CASSPGAGIDGYTF
-	TRBV5-4	-	TRBJ2-3	TGTGCCAGCAGCTACAACACAGATACGCAGTATTTT	CASSYNTDTQYF
-	TRBV5-4	-	TRBJ1-5	TGTGCCATGAGCGGACCGGGTCCATGGAGCAATCAGCCCCAGCATTTT	CAMSGPGPWSNQPQHF
-	TRBV14	-	TRBJ2-7	TGTGCCAGCAGCCTGGACTGGCTACCCTACGAGCAGTACTTC	CASSLDWLPYEQYF
-	TRBV12-3/TRBV12-4	-	TRBJ1-2	TGTGCCAGCAGTCACATCTATGGCTACACCTTC	CASSHIYGYTF
few	TRBV5-6	-	TRBJ1-1	TGTGCCAGCAGCTTCCAGGGGAACACTGAAGCTTTCTTT	CASSFQGNTEAFF
-	TRBV30	TRBD2	TRBJ2-5	TGTGCCTGGATCGAAGGCGTAAGCGGGGGAGAAGAGACCCAGTACTTC	CAWIEGVSGGEETQYF
-	TRBV7-9	-	TRBJ1-2	TGTGCCAGCAGCTTACCAGTTCCTAACTATGGCTACACCTTC	CASSLPVPNYGYTF
-	TRBV30	TRBD1	TRBJ2-7	TGTGCCTGGAAACAGATAAAACCGGGACAGGGAGGCGAGCAGTACTTC	CAWKQIKPGQGGEQYF
-	TRBV12-3/TRBV12-4	-	TRBJ2-3	TGTGCCAGCAGTCTCCTAGCCACAGATACGCAGTATTTT	CASSLLATDTQYF
-	TRBV2	TRBD2	TRBJ2-4	TGTGCCAGCAGTGAATCTAGCGGGAGGGCCCGATATGGCAAAAACATTCAGTACTTC	CASSESSGRARYGKNIQYF
-	TRBV29-1	TRBD1	TRBJ1-5	TGCAGCGTTGGACAGGGGGTCGATCAGCCCCAGCATTTT	CSVGQGVDQPQHF
once	TRBV3-1/TRBV3-2	TRBD1	TRBJ1-5	TGTGCCAGCAGCCAAGGGACAGGGCGGCAGCCCCAGCATTTT	CASSQGTGRQPQHF
-	TRBV7-2	TRBD1	TRBJ2-7	TGTGCCAGCAACTATCAGGGGGCGGCGGGCGAGCAGTACTTC	CASNYQGAAGEQYF
-	TRBV11-1	-	TRBJ2-3	TGTGCCAGCAGCTTCCCTAGCACAGATACGCAGTATTTT	CASSFPSTDTQYF
once	TRBV3-1/TRBV3-2	-	TRBJ2-1	TGTGCCAGCAGCCAAGTTGCTCAGGACAATGAGCAGTTCTTC	CASSQVAQDNEQFF
few	TRBV6-5	TRBD1	TRBJ2-1	TGTGCCAGCAGGCAGGGACAGAGCAATGAGCAGTTCTTC	CASRQGQSNEQFF
once	TRBV7-2	TRBD2	TRBJ2-2	TGTGCCAGCAGCCCCCCGGGGGGGACGAACACCGGGGAGCTGTTTTTT	CASSPPGGTNTGELFF
few	TRBV5-4	-	TRBJ2-3	TGTGCCAGCACCACCGCGACTGCGGCTAGCACAGATACGCAGTATTTT	CASTTATAASTDTQYF
-	TRBV6-5	-	TRBJ1-5	TGTGCCAGCAGTTACTTCGGACAAGGGGATCAGCCCCAGCATTTT	CASSYFGQGDQPQHF
-	TRBV7-2	-	TRBJ2-7	TGTGCCAGCAGCTTAGACGTTTGGGCGAACTACGAGCAGTACTTC	CASSLDVWANYEQYF
-	TRBV5-4	-	TRBJ2-5	TGTGCCAGCACCAACAGGATGAAAGCCGAAGAGACCCAGTACTTC	CASTNRMKAEETQYF
-	TRBV10-3	-	TRBJ1-1	TGTGCCATCAGTGAAAGAGTGATGAACACTGAAGCTTTCTTT	CAISERVMNTEAFF
-	TRBV7-2	TRBD2	TRBJ2-1	TGTGCCAGCAGGTCCGGGACTAGCGGGATCTCCTACAATGAGCAGTTCTTC	CASRSGTSGISYNEQFF
-	TRBV30	TRBD1	TRBJ1-1	TGTGCCGGGGTGGACAGGGGGCGCTTAAAGTTGGCCGCTTTCTTT	CAGVDRGRLKLAAFF
-	TRBV7-2	-	TRBJ2-1	TGTGCCAGCAGCCTACTAATCACCCCCTTGGCCTACAATGAGCAGTTCTTC	CASSLLITPLAYNEQFF
-	TRBV4-1	TRBD2	TRBJ2-7	TGCGCCAGCAGCCAAGAACGCCTAGCGGGGTACGAGCAGTACTTC	CASSQERLAGYEQYF